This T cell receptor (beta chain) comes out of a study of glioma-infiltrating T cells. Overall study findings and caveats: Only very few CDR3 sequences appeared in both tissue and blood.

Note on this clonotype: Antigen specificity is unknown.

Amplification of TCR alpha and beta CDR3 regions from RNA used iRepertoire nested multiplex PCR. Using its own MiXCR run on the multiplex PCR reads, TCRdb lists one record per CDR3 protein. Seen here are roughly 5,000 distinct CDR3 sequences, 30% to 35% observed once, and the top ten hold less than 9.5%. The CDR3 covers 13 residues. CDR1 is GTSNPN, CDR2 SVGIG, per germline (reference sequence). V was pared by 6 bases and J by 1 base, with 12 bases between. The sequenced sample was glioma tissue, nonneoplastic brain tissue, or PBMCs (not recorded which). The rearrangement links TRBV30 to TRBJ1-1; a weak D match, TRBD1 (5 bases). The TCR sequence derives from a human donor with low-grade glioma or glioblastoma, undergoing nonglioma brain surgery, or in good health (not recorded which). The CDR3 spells CACSRDQNTEAFF. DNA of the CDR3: TGTGCCTGTAGTCGGGACCAGAACACTGAAGCTTTCTTT. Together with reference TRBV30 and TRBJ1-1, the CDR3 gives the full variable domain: SQTIHQWPATLVQPVGSPLSLECTVEGTSNPNLYWYRQAAGRGLQLLFYSVGIGQISSEVPQNLSASRPQDRQFILSSKKLLLSDSGFYLCACSRDQNTEAFFGQGTRLTVV.